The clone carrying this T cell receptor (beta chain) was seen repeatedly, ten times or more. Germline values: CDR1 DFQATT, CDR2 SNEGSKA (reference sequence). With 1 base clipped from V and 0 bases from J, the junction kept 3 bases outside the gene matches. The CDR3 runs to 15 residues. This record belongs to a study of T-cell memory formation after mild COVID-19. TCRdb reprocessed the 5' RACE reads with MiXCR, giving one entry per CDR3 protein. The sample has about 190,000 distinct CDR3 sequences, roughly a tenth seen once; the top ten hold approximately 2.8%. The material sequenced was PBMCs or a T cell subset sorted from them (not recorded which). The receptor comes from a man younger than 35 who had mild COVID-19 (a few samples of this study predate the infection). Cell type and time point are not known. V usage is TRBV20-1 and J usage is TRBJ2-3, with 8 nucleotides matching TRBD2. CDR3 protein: CSARAGGASTDTQYF. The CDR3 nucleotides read TGCAGTGCTAGAGCCGGGGGGGCTAGCACAGATACGCAGTATTTT.